The 18 T cell receptor beta chains presented below share a single source sample, sequenced in a study of cytomegalovirus exposure and HLA in healthy donors. Primers: 60 Vbeta forward and 13 Jbeta reverse. TCRdb's table, derived via immunoSEQ multiplex PCR, lists solely in-frame clones and lacks some. In all, the sample yields about 72,000 clones. The sequencing input was PBMCs. All receptors come from a woman in her 40s in good health and CMV-seropositive.

The chain links TRBV2 to TRBJ2-5; possible D gene TRBD1, 7 bases. CDR1 is SNHLY and CDR2 is FYNNEI in the germline V gene. The V end was cut by 5 bases, the J end by 4 bases, with 20 bases between. The length of the CDR3 is 16 residues. The CDR3 region is CASSRGGGGAGETQYF. CDR3 bases: TGTGCCAGCAGTCGAGGTGGAGGGGGCGCGGGAGAGACCCAGTACTTC.

V usage is TRBV27 and J usage is TRBJ1-1; TRBD1 matches at 9 bases. The J segment lost 3 bases and the V segment lost 7 bases, leaving 3 bases of the junction unmatched. Per the germline V gene, CDR1 is MNHEY and CDR2 is SMNVEV (reference sequence). The CDR3 length is 13 residues. CDR3 loop: CASTRTGDTEAFF. DNA of the CDR3: TGTGCCAGCACCAGGACAGGGGACACTGAAGCTTTCTTT.

J is TRBJ2-7 and V is TRBV6-1; the match to TRBD1 covers 10 bases. This CDR3 has 12 amino acids. Per the germline V gene, CDR1 is MNHNS and CDR2 is SASEGT. Trimming took 4 bases from V and 7 from J; bases not matched to a gene: 1. The CDR3 protein is CASSAGQGEQYF. CDR3 in DNA: TGTGCCAGCAGTGCGGGACAGGGGGAGCAGTACTTC.

V gene TRBV9 combines with J gene TRBJ1-2; 10 bases fit TRBD1. After removal of 3 bases from V and 7 bases from J, the junction contained 9 bases not matched to a gene. Germline V gene sequence: CDR1 SGDLS, CDR2 YYNGEE. The length of the CDR3 is 15 residues. The CDR3: CASSGPRTGGSGYTF. DNA of the CDR3: TGTGCCAGCAGCGGACCCCGGACAGGGGGAAGTGGCTACACCTTC.

This chain links TRBV28 with TRBJ1-1; no clear D gene. The length of the CDR3 is 14 residues. CDR1 and CDR2 (germline): MDHEN, SYDVKM. Deletions cut 2 bases from V and 0 bases from J, with 7 bases between. The CDR3 DNA follows: TGTGCCAGCAGTTTAATGGGCCTGAACACTGAAGCTTTCTTT. Protein sequence: CASSLMGLNTEAFF.

V is TRBV2 and J is TRBJ2-4; D gene unclear. The CDR3 is 12 amino acids. Trimming removed 8 bases from V and 7 bases from J, with 12 bases in between. CDR1 is SNHLY, CDR2 FYNNEI, per germline. The CDR3 DNA is TGTGCCAGCTGTCCCCCCCCTAACATTCAGTACTTC. Amino acids: CASCPPPNIQYF.

The genes are TRBV11-3 and TRBJ2-7; D not certain. CDR1 is SGHNT and CDR2 is YENEEA in the germline V gene. The CDR3 extends over 13 amino acids. V lost 1 base and J lost 3, with 7 bases in between. DNA for the CDR3: TGTGCCAGCAGCTTAGGGCTGGTCTACGAGCAGTACTTC. Amino acids: CASSLGLVYEQYF.

V is TRBV7-3 and J is TRBJ2-2; 7 nucleotides match TRBD2. This CDR3 is built from 15 residues. V was clipped by 2 bases and J by 2 bases; unmatched bases: 2. From germline, CDR1 is SGHTA and CDR2 FQGTGA. The CDR3 DNA is TGTGCCAGCAGCTTATCTAGCGGAAACACCGGGGAGCTGTTTTTT. Its protein is CASSLSSGNTGELFF. Variable domain in full (rest from reference TRBV7-3 and TRBJ2-2): GAGVSQTPSNKVTEKGKYVELRCDPISGHTALYWYRQSLGQGPEFLIYFQGTGAADDSGLPNDRFFAVRPEGSVSTLKIQRTERGDSAVYLCASSLSSGNTGELFFGEGSRLTVL.

The rearrangement links TRBV11-2 to TRBJ2-7, with D tentatively TRBD2 (6 bases). The V gene lost 5 bases and the J gene lost 2 bases, with 10 bases spanning the gap. Germline CDR1 and CDR2: SGHAT and FQNNGV. CDR3 length: 13 residues. CDR3 in amino acids: CASSGGWTYEQYF. As DNA, the CDR3 is TGTGCCAGCAGCGGGGGGTGGACCTACGAGCAGTACTTC.

J is TRBJ1-2 and V is TRBV7-8, with D uncertain. Trimming removed 2 bases at V and 7 bases at J, with 14 bases between. Germline CDR1 reads SGHVS; CDR2 reads FQNEAQ. The CDR3 is made up of 14 amino acids. The CDR3 sequence: CASSLFAGYPGYTF. In DNA, the CDR3 is TGTGCCAGCAGCTTATTTGCGGGGTATCCTGGCTACACCTTC.

The genes are TRBV6-5 and TRBJ1-5; D perhaps matches TRBD1 (5 bases). The CDR3 spans 13 residues. V shed 6 bases and J shed 4 bases, with 10 bases lying between them. Germline loops: CDR1 MNHEY, CDR2 SVGAGI. In DNA, the CDR3 is TGTGCCAGCAGCCGCCAGGGAAATCAGCCCCAGCATTTT. It encodes CASSRQGNQPQHF.

CDR3 nucleotide sequence: TGTGCCAGCAGTGACTCGGGGACAGGGGGCCCAGATACGCAGTATTTT. Encoded protein: CASSDSGTGGPDTQYF. The J gene is TRBJ2-3, the V gene TRBV6-4; 12 bases match TRBD1. With V trimmed by 0 bases and J by 4 bases, 2 bases remained unmatched. The germline CDR1 and CDR2 sequences are MRHNA and SNTAGT. The CDR3 runs to 16 residues.

The rearrangement joins TRBV4-1 to TRBJ2-6; TRBD2 agrees at 7 bases. Germline CDR1 and CDR2: MGHRA and YSYEKL. The CDR3 covers 18 residues. V lost 4 bases to trimming and J lost 0 bases; unmatched junction nucleotides: 9. CDR3 DNA: TGCGCCAGCAGCCCGGGGGGACGGGGGACCTCTGGGGCCAACGTCCTGACTTTC. Translated, it gives CASSPGGRGTSGANVLTF.

CDR3 residues: CASSPYRNTEAFF. CDR3 coding DNA: TGTGCCAGCAGCCCCTACCGGAACACTGAAGCTTTCTTT. V and J are TRBV6-4 and TRBJ1-1; D not certain. From germline, CDR1 is MRHNA and CDR2 SNTAGT. The CDR3 covers 13 residues. V was pared by 6 bases and J by 1 base, with 9 bases between.

This chain joins TRBV25-1 and TRBJ2-3, with a weak D call TRBD1 (5 bases). Trimming took 5 bases from V and 0 from J, leaving 18 bases between them. Per germline, CDR1 MGHDK and CDR2 SYGVNS. The length of the CDR3 is 17 residues. The CDR3 here is CASSPGTGRSSTDTQYF. The DNA of the CDR3 is TGTGCCAGCAGTCCTGGAACAGGCAGATCTAGCACAGATACGCAGTATTTT.

The CDR3 protein is CASSSPGTSVYNEQFF. The DNA of the CDR3 is TGTGCCAGCAGCTCCCCAGGGACTAGCGTCTACAATGAGCAGTTCTTC. The rearrangement uses TRBV7-9 and TRBJ2-1; 10 bases align to TRBD2. V lost 4 bases to trimming and J lost 3 bases; unmatched junction nucleotides: 6. Germline assignment: CDR1 SEHNR and CDR2 FQNEAQ (reference sequence). The CDR3 is made up of 16 amino acids.

The chain couples TRBV11-2 to TRBJ2-1; 10 bases line up with TRBD2. Germline-derived CDR1 and CDR2 are SGHAT and FQNNGV. V was pared by 6 bases and J by 0 bases, with 2 bases of the junction left unmatched. The CDR3 has 15 residues. In DNA, the CDR3 is TGTGCCAGCAGACCTAGCGGGAGCTCCTACAATGAGCAGTTCTTC. It codes for CASRPSGSSYNEQFF.

J is TRBJ2-1 and V is TRBV7-3, with TRBD2 as a possible D gene (5 bases). From germline, CDR1 is SGHTA and CDR2 FQGTGA. CDR3 size: 14 residues. Trimming took 3 bases from V and 4 from J, leaving 10 bases between them. CDR3 nucleotide sequence: TGTGCCAGCAGCTTCAGCGGAACTTACAATGAGCAGTTCTTC. Residues: CASSFSGTYNEQFF.